This TCR beta chain was observed in a study of T cell repertoires in cytomegalovirus infection. TCRdb re-analysed the reads in MiXCR, keeping a single row per CDR3 protein. The profile shows tens of thousands of distinct CDR3 sequences, around 21% of them singletons. There are a few counts of this clonotype. The antigen is not known. The clonotype comes from a human donor in good health (CMV status not recorded). Some clones in this sample may be carry-over from other donors' samples. Sample: CD8+ T cells from cultured PBMCs, taken from culture after CMV antigen stimulation.

This CDR3 reads CASIEDRGLHQPQHF. The CDR3, as DNA: TGTGCCAGTATCGAAGACAGGGGGCTTCATCAGCCCCAGCATTTT. The rearrangement uses TRBV19 and TRBJ1-5, with 10 positions matching TRBD1. V trimming: 7 bases; J trimming: 5 bases; junction bases outside the gene matches: 8. The CDR3 runs to 15 residues. Per germline, CDR1 LNHDA and CDR2 SQIVND (reference sequence).